These 18 T cell receptor beta chains were sequenced from one sample in a study of blood T cells in healthy people across ages. A second roughly 7 to 11 cycle PCR used barcoded and J-beta primers. TCRdb re-called the 5' RACE reads with MiXCR, one entry per CDR3 protein. The sample yields approximately 810,000 distinct CDR3 sequences, under 30% seen once. The sequenced sample consisted of blood. These receptors all stem from a woman aged 80 or older in good health.

There are many counts of this clonotype. This chain joins TRBV5-6 and TRBJ2-2; no clear D gene. The CDR3 is 12 residues long. V was trimmed by 6 bases and J by 11 bases, leaving 14 bases between them. The germline CDR1 and CDR2 sequences are SGHDT and YYEEEE. CDR3 protein: CASNLKGGELFF. In DNA, the CDR3 is TGTGCCAGCAACCTCAAGGGTGGAGAGCTGTTTTTT.

This clonotype was detected a few times. V is TRBV20-1 and J is TRBJ2-2; D is undetermined. Germline lookup yields CDR1 DFQATT and CDR2 SNEGSKA (reference sequence). There are 15 residues in the CDR3. Trimming pared 2 bases from V and 4 bases from J, leaving 14 bases between. CDR3 in DNA: TGCAGTGCTAGACGCGCCGAGCGAGGCACCGGGGAGCTGTTTTTT. Encoded protein: CSARRAERGTGELFF.

This clonotype was picked up a small number of times. The chain links TRBV6-1 to TRBJ1-1; the D is unclear. The V and J ends lost 9 bases and 1 base respectively, with 12 bases between them. This CDR3 has 13 amino acids. CDR1 is MNHNS, CDR2 SASEGT, per germline. The CDR3 here is CASKLPENTEAFF. For the CDR3, the DNA is TGTGCCAGTAAACTCCCGGAGAACACTGAAGCTTTCTTT.

This clonotype was observed at least ten times. This chain links TRBV20-1 with TRBJ2-5; 9 bases agree with TRBD2. With 3 bases clipped from V and 5 bases from J, the junction kept 13 bases outside the gene matches. The CDR3 totals 16 residues. The germline V gene encodes CDR1 DFQATT and CDR2 SNEGSKA (reference sequence). CDR3 nucleotide sequence: TGCAGTGCTAGGGCTAGCGGGGCGTTCGGCCTGGAGACCCAGTACTTC. It translates to CSARASGAFGLETQYF.

Worth noting for this clonotype: A read error may be the cause here, since a much bigger clone is one base away. The chain uses TRBV10-3 and TRBJ1-2; TRBD1 matches 11 bases. Germline values: CDR1 ENHRY, CDR2 SYGVKD. CDR3 length: 14 residues. The V and J ends lost 7 bases and 4 bases, in that order; junction bases with no gene match: 5. CDR3: CAIKGTGGSYGYTF. Here the CDR3 DNA reads TGTGCCATCAAGGGGACAGGGGGTTCCTATGGCTACACCTTC.

This chain joins TRBV6-2 or TRBV6-3 and TRBJ1-1; 9 bases line up with TRBD1. Trimming took 6 bases from V and 0 from J; bases not matched to a gene: 2. Germline CDR1 is MNHEY and CDR2 is SVGEGT. This CDR3 contains 14 residues. The CDR3, as DNA: TGTGCCAGCAGGGGGACAGGGATGAACACTGAAGCTTTCTTT. Residues: CASRGTGMNTEAFF.

The chain recombines TRBV5-1 with TRBJ2-1, with D unclear. The CDR3 length is 12 residues. V lost 4 bases and J 5 bases, leaving 7 bases between the germline ends. The germline V gene has CDR1 SGHRS and CDR2 YFSETQ. The CDR3 nucleotides read TGCGCCAGCAGCATCGTTGACAATGAGCAGTTCTTC. As protein: CASSIVDNEQFF.

This clonotype was counted ten times or more. The rearrangement links TRBV25-1 to TRBJ2-1, with D maybe TRBD1 (5 bases). Trimming stripped 5 bases from V and 7 bases from J, with 15 bases between. The germline CDR1 and CDR2 sequences are MGHDK and SYGVNS. This CDR3 has 14 residues. CDR3 in DNA: TGTGCCAGCAGTAAAAAGATGCAGGGAAATGAGCAGTTCTTC. It translates to CASSKKMQGNEQFF.

About this clonotype: This may be a read error, as it is one base from a much larger clone. Because it lacks the conserved phenylalanine or tryptophan at the end, this CDR3 is likely a read error. The V call is TRBV7-2, the J call TRBJ1-5; maybe TRBD1 (5 bases). This CDR3 is 16 amino acids long. The germline V gene has CDR1 SGHTA and CDR2 FQGNSA. The V and J ends lost 2 bases and 1 base respectively, with 12 bases between them. The CDR3 loop reads CASSLNWGGSNQPQHC. In nucleotides, the CDR3 is TGTGCCAGCAGCTTAAACTGGGGGGGGAGCAATCAGCCCCAGCATTGT.

This clonotype occurred once. Possible read error: a much larger clone is one base away. The chain is built from TRBV2 and TRBJ2-1; TRBD2 might be the D (5 bases). The germline V gene encodes CDR1 SNHLY and CDR2 FYNNEI. There are 12 residues in the CDR3. V was shortened by 4 bases and J by 6 bases, with 7 bases between the two germline ends. CDR3 amino acids: CASSGRPNEQFF. The CDR3 nucleotides are TGTGCCAGCAGTGGGAGGCCCAATGAGCAGTTCTTC.

This clonotype has ten or more counts. The CDR3 region has the DNA TGTGCCAGCAGCTTCCGCAGGAGCCCCACAGATACGCAGTATTTT. This encodes CASSFRRSPTDTQYF. This chain joins TRBV7-2 and TRBJ2-3; D is uncertain. The CDR3 loop spans 15 amino acids. Germline V CDR1 and CDR2: SGHTA, FQGNSA. Trimming cost V 3 bases and J 2 bases, with 12 bases left between them.

This clonotype has a handful of counts. J is TRBJ1-2 and V is TRBV3-1; TRBD1 aligns across 7 bases. Germline assignment: CDR1 LGHDT and CDR2 YNNKEL (reference sequence). The V segment lost 0 bases and the J segment 4 bases; nucleotides outside the gene matches: 8. The CDR3 covers 16 residues. CDR3 sequence (DNA): TGTGCCAGCAGCCAAGATGAGGGAGGGGGCAGCTATGGCTACACCTTC. Amino acids: CASSQDEGGGSYGYTF.

This clonotype was picked up many times. The chain combines TRBV7-9 with TRBJ2-5; D might be TRBD2 (5 bases). V lost 3 bases, J lost 5 bases, and 19 bases lay in between. Germline CDR1 is SEHNR and CDR2 is FQNEAQ (reference sequence). The length of the CDR3 is 16 residues. CDR3 DNA sequence: TGTGCCAGCAGCTTGGCGGTCGACGGGGTGTCGGAGACCCAGTACTTC. Translating gives CASSLAVDGVSETQYF.

Many counts were recorded for this clonotype. This chain uses TRBV7-2 with TRBJ2-3; the match to TRBD1 covers 9 bases. Trimming removed 0 bases from V and 10 bases from J; junction bases left unmatched: 2. CDR1 is SGHTA, CDR2 FQGNSA, per germline. This CDR3 comprises 13 residues. For the CDR3, the DNA is TGTGCCAGCAGCTTAGCGGACAGGGGTTCGCAGTATTTT. The encoded protein is CASSLADRGSQYF.

This clonotype has a handful of counts. Just one base apart from a much larger clone, this may be a read error. The chain combines TRBV11-2 with TRBJ2-5; 13 bases match TRBD2. Germline loops: CDR1 SGHAT, CDR2 FQNNGV. Trimming at V came to 2 bases and at J to 11 bases, leaving 14 bases not matched to a gene. This CDR3 comprises 17 residues. CDR3 coding DNA: TGTGCCAGCAGCTTAAGACTAGCGGGGGGCCGCTGGGGTGAGCAGTACTTC. This codes for CASSLRLAGGRWGEQYF.

The CDR3 DNA follows: TGTGCCAGCAGCCCCGGGACCCCACCCAATGAGCAGTTCTTC. Translating it yields CASSPGTPPNEQFF. The J gene is TRBJ2-1, the V gene TRBV7-9; the D call may be TRBD1 or TRBD2 (5 bases each). This CDR3 comprises 14 residues. Deletions cut 5 bases from V and 6 bases from J, with 14 bases between. Looked up from germline, CDR1 is SEHNR and CDR2 is FQNEAQ (reference sequence).

The chain joins TRBV19 to TRBJ1-5, with 9 bases identical to TRBD1. Germline loops: CDR1 LNHDA, CDR2 SQIVND (reference sequence). CDR3 size: 17 residues. Trimming at V came to 3 bases and at J to 2 bases, leaving 8 bases not matched to a gene. CDR3 DNA: TGTGCCAGTAGTATGAGACAGGGGGGCCTCGGCAATCAGCCCCAGCATTTT. Translating it yields CASSMRQGGLGNQPQHF.

On this clonotype: It may be a read error: a sequence one base away is much more abundant. The genes are TRBV6-2 or TRBV6-3 and TRBJ1-2; 9 bases fit TRBD1. The CDR3 is made up of 12 amino acids. In germline, CDR1 is MNHEY, CDR2 SVGEGT. The DNA of the CDR3 is TGTGCCGGCAGTTACGCCCGGGACAGGGTCACCTTC. Its protein is CAGSYARDRVTF.